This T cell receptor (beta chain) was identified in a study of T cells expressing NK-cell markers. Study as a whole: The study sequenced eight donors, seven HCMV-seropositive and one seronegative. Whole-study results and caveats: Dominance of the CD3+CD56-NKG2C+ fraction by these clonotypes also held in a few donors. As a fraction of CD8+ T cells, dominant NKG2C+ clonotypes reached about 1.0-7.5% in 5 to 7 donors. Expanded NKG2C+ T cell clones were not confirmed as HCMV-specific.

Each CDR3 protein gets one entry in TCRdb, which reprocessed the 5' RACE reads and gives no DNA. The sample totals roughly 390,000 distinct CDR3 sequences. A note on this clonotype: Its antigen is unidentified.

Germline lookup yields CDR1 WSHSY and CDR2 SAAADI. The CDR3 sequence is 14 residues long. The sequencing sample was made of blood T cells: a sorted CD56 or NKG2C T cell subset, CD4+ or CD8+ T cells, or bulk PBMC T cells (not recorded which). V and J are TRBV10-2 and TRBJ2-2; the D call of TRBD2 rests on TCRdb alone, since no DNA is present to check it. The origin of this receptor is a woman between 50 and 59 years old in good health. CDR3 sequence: CASNLAGGTGELFF.